The text below deals with one T cell receptor (beta chain). Per the germline V gene, CDR1 is LGHNA and CDR2 is YSLEER. This CDR3 has 17 amino acids. Deletions cut 0 bases from V and 6 bases from J, with 19 bases between. Reverse transcription of about 0.45 to 1 ug RNA used random hexamers. TCRdb re-analysed the immunoSEQ multiplex PCR reads in MiXCR, keeping a single row per CDR3 protein. The sample carries under 200,000 distinct CDR3 sequences, around 92% recorded once. Sequencing of TCR beta covered CD8+ and CD4+ T cells obtained from blood. Negative isolation yielded CD4+ and CD8+ T cells, and FACS enriched TEMRA cells. This specimen belongs to a study of CD8 T cells in Susac syndrome.

Sequenced sample: CD4+ T cells from PBMCs. The clonotype was recovered from a human donor in good health. The chain combines TRBV4-3 with TRBJ2-3; D might be TRBD2 (6 bases). In DNA form, the CDR3 reads TGCGCCAGCAGCCAAGATAGGAGGGTGGGGTTCACCGATACGCAGTATTTT. It codes for CASSQDRRVGFTDTQYF.